These 7 T cell receptor beta chains were sequenced from one sample in a study of cytomegalovirus exposure and HLA in healthy donors. This PCR relied on a set of 60 Vbeta primers and 13 Jbeta primers. The table came from immunoSEQ multiplex PCR; TCRdb's copy has only in-frame clones and leaves some out. Here the sample spans around 150,000 clones, 80% to 90% being singletons. Sequenced sample: PBMCs. These receptors came from a man aged 18 to 35 in good health and CMV-seropositive.

The chain recombines TRBV30 with TRBJ1-2, with D uncertain. The length of the CDR3 is 12 residues. Between the trimmed V and J ends, which lost 4 bases and 2 bases, there was a span of 8 bases. The germline V gene has CDR1 GTSNPN and CDR2 SVGIG (reference sequence). CDR3 sequence: CAWTSGNYGYTF. CDR3 bases: TGTGCCTGGACGTCGGGGAACTATGGCTACACCTTC.

V is TRBV28 and J is TRBJ2-7, with 7 positions matching TRBD2. This CDR3 is 14 amino acids long. The V and J ends lost 4 bases and 4 bases, in that order; junction bases with no gene match: 7. CDR1 is MDHEN, CDR2 SYDVKM, per germline. The CDR3 bases are TGTGCCAGCAGTTCACCAGCGGGGTGGTACGAGCAGTACTTC. Translation gives CASSSPAGWYEQYF.

The chain uses TRBV30 and TRBJ2-3; 10 bases match TRBD2. The germline V gene encodes CDR1 GTSNPN and CDR2 SVGIG (reference sequence). Germline trimming cut 0 bases from V and 6 bases from J; bases unmatched to any gene: 6. The CDR3 loop spans 15 amino acids. CDR3 bases: TGTGCCTGGAGTGTGCCCAGCGGGGGGGCCGATACGCAGTATTTT. Its protein product is CAWSVPSGGADTQYF.

This chain joins TRBV5-1 and TRBJ2-5, with TRBD2 identical over 7 bases. The CDR3 spans 15 residues. The V gene's germline CDR1 is SGHRS and CDR2 YFSETQ. Unmatched junction bases numbered 6, after V lost 0 bases and J lost 4 bases. The CDR3 here is CASSLEGGGGETQYF. CDR3 sequence (DNA): TGCGCCAGCAGCTTGGAAGGCGGCGGGGGAGAGACCCAGTACTTC. Based on the CDR3 plus reference TRBV5-1 and TRBJ2-5, the full variable domain is KAGVTQTPRYLIKTRGQQVTLSCSPISGHRSVSWYQQTPGQGLQFLFEYFSETQRNKGNFPGRFSGRQFSNSRSEMNVSTLELGDSALYLCASSLEGGGGETQYFGPGTRLLVL.

The V call is TRBV10-3, the J call TRBJ2-1; TRBD1 agrees at 9 bases. Trimming cost V 6 bases and J 5 bases; bases outside gene matches: 8. Germline V gene data show CDR1 as ENHRY and CDR2 as SYGVKD. This CDR3 has 15 residues. CDR3: CAIRDYRGQDNEQFF. The CDR3 DNA follows: TGTGCCATCAGGGACTACAGGGGGCAAGACAATGAGCAGTTCTTC.

The CDR3 protein is CASSLIPGDNQPQHF. The CDR3 nucleotides are TGCGCCAGCAGCTTAATCCCCGGGGACAATCAGCCCCAGCATTTT. V gene TRBV5-1 combines with J gene TRBJ1-5; D is uncertain. Trimming cost V 2 bases and J 3 bases, with 12 bases left between them. The germline V gene encodes CDR1 SGHRS and CDR2 YFSETQ. This CDR3 has 15 residues.

The chain combines TRBV28 with TRBJ2-3; D is perhaps TRBD1 (6 bases). Germline V CDR1 and CDR2: MDHEN, SYDVKM. V lost 6 bases and J 6 bases, leaving 13 bases between the germline ends. The CDR3 is made up of 13 amino acids. This CDR3 reads CASSLTGMDTQYF. As DNA, the CDR3 is TGTGCCAGCAGCCTGACAGGAATGGATACGCAGTATTTT.